Listed here are 6 T cell receptor beta chains from one sample, sequenced in a study of technical replicates of blood from a few donors (dated by TCRdb to about 2017). The method behind the library was the immunoSEQ multiplex PCR assay. TCRdb provides this immuneACCESS table in a form limited to in-frame rearrangements. Some clones are lacking; in checked studies, under half of them reflect an unresolved V gene, and why the rest are absent is not known. The sample table contains tens of thousands of clones; only one count was recorded for roughly 94% of them. 0.26% of the sample rests with the top ten. Material: T cells isolated from PBMCs. These receptors were obtained from a human donor in good health.

The chain has TRBV7-2 and TRBJ2-1; 13 positions match TRBD2. In germline, CDR1 is SGHTA, CDR2 FQGNSA. The V segment lost 5 bases and the J segment 1 base; nucleotides outside the gene matches: 2. The length of the CDR3 is 16 residues. CDR3: CASSPLAGGSYNEQFF. Written as DNA, the CDR3 is TGTGCCAGCAGCCCACTAGCGGGGGGGTCCTACAATGAGCAGTTCTTC.

The chain is built from TRBV10-1 and TRBJ2-1; maybe TRBD2 (5 bases). Trimming stripped 5 bases from V and 3 bases from J, with 11 bases between. The CDR3 length is 14 residues. CDR1 and CDR2 from the germline V gene are WNHNN and SYGVQD (reference sequence). The DNA of the CDR3 is TGCGCCAGCAGTCTTAGCGCCGACTACAATGAGCAGTTCTTC. It translates to CASSLSADYNEQFF.

The rearrangement joins TRBV11-3 to TRBJ2-7; D remains unclear. V shed 6 bases and J shed 2 bases, with 8 bases lying between them. Germline V gene sequence: CDR1 SGHNT, CDR2 YENEEA. This CDR3 spans 12 amino acids. The CDR3 DNA reads TGTGCCAGCAGTGTCCTTGCCTACGAGCAGTACTTC. Translation: CASSVLAYEQYF.

The gene calls are TRBV9 and TRBJ2-5; possibly TRBD2 for D (6 bases). Trimming removed 0 bases at V and 5 bases at J, with 11 bases between. The V gene's germline CDR1 is SGDLS and CDR2 YYNGEE. The CDR3 runs 14 residues. CDR3 coding DNA: TGTGCCAGCAGCGTAGGTATAGCGGAGGAGACCCAGTACTTC. It specifies CASSVGIAEETQYF.

The chain recombines TRBV19 with TRBJ2-2; TRBD1 is a possible D gene (5 bases). The V end lost 2 bases, the J end lost 7 bases, and 14 bases lay between the germline ends. The germline CDR1 and CDR2 sequences are LNHDA and SQIVND (reference sequence). This CDR3 comprises 15 residues. The CDR3 DNA reads TGTGCCAGTAGTATAAGGGCTAGGGGTAGCGGGGAGCTGTTTTTT. Amino acid sequence: CASSIRARGSGELFF.

The chain carries TRBV7-9 and TRBJ2-3, with 9 bases that match TRBD2. The CDR3 is 15 residues long. Per the germline V gene, CDR1 is SEHNR and CDR2 is FQNEAQ (reference sequence). V shed 2 bases and J 2 bases; nucleotides not matched to a gene: 2. The CDR3 spells CASSLSSGATDTQYF. CDR3 bases: TGTGCCAGCAGCTTATCTAGCGGGGCCACAGATACGCAGTATTTT.